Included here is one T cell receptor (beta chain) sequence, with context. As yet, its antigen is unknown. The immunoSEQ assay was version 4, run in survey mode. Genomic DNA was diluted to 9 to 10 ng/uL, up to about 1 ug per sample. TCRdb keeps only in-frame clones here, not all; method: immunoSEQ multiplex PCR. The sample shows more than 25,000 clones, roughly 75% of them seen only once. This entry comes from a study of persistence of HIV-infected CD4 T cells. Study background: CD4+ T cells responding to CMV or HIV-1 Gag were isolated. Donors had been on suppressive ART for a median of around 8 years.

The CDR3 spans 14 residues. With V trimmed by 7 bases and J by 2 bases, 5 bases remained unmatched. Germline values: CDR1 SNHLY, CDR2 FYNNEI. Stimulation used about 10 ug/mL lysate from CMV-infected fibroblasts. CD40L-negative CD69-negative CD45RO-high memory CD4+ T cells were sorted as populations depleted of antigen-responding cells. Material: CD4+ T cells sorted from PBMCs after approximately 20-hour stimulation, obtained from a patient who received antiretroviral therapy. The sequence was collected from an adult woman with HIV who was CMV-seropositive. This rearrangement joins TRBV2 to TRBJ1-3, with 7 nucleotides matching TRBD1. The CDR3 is CASTPTGPGNTIYF. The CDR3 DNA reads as TGTGCCAGCACCCCGACAGGGCCTGGAAACACCATATATTTT.